This T cell receptor beta chain was captured in a study of T cell repertoires in cytomegalovirus infection. The overall study: Indications came from public TCR beta signatures; they pointed to CMV infection and to a matching HLA type. Findings and caveats of the study: The ex vivo response was dominated by HLA-C-restricted CMV-specific TCR beta clonotypes.

This CDR3 spans 15 amino acids. The trim removed 2 bases at V and 5 bases at J, leaving 5 bases unmatched. The germline CDR1 and CDR2 sequences are LGHNA and YNFKEQ. TCRdb recomputed calls from the reads with MiXCR, one row per CDR3 protein. The profile covers hundreds of thousands of distinct CDR3 sequences, with more than 20% appearing a single time and roughly 8% taken by the ten largest. As regards this clonotype: What it binds is unknown.

This rearrangement joins TRBV4-2 to TRBJ2-3, with 9 bases identical to TRBD2. The sequencing sample was made of CD8+ T cells from PBMCs. This TCR was sampled from a human donor in good health (CMV status not recorded). Some clones in this sample may be carry-over from other donors' samples. The CDR3 DNA sequence: TGTGCCAGCAGCCAACGAGCGGGGGGAGAAGATACGCAGTATTTT. Translation gives CASSQRAGGEDTQYF.